Presented here are 14 T cell receptor beta chains from one specimen sequenced in a study of blood T cell repertoires in COVID-19. Method: immunoSEQ multiplex PCR; TCRdb's copy keeps in-frame clones and lacks some. The sample carries under 450,000 clones, 90% to 95% recorded once. The specimen sequenced was PBMCs or T cells enriched from blood (not recorded which). These receptors all come from a woman between 40 and 55 years old who had been exposed to COVID-19.

This chain joins TRBV2 and TRBJ2-5, with D possibly being TRBD1 (6 bases). Trimming pared 7 bases from V and 2 bases from J, leaving 11 bases between. This CDR3 has 13 amino acids. Germline CDR1 reads SNHLY; CDR2 reads FYNNEI. CDR3 DNA: TGTGCCAGCATGATACAGGGACAAGAGACCCAGTACTTC. The encoded protein is CASMIQGQETQYF.

The rearrangement links TRBV5-1 to TRBJ2-7; 10 nucleotides match TRBD2. The CDR3 has 16 amino acids. Germline V gene sequence: CDR1 SGHRS, CDR2 YFSETQ. J lost 0 bases, V lost 4 bases, and 7 bases had no gene match. This CDR3 reads CASSLASGGDSYEQYF. Written as DNA, the CDR3 is TGCGCCAGCAGCCTCGCCAGCGGGGGGGACTCCTACGAGCAGTACTTC.

The CDR3 protein is CASSLVGGFMNTEAFF. The CDR3 bases are TGTGCCAGCAGCTTAGTGGGAGGGTTTATGAACACTGAAGCTTTCTTT. J is TRBJ1-1 and V is TRBV7-8; D ambiguous. Trimming took off 1 base at V and 0 bases at J, with 12 bases between the two ends. The CDR3 extends over 16 amino acids. CDR1 is SGHVS and CDR2 is FQNEAQ in the germline V gene.

The rearrangement joins TRBV5-5 to TRBJ2-7; 8 bases agree with TRBD1. The CDR3 sequence is 14 residues long. V shed 1 base, J shed 5 bases, and the junction held 5 bases outside the gene matches. The germline gives CDR1 SGHKS, CDR2 YYEKEE (reference sequence). CDR3 nucleotides: TGTGCCAGCAGCTTGCCAGGGGGCGGACACGAGCAGTACTTC. Translating gives CASSLPGGGHEQYF. Full variable domain (rest looked up from reference TRBV5-5 and TRBJ2-7): DAGVTQSPTHLIKTRGQQVTLRCSPISGHKSVSWYQQVLGQGPQFIFQYYEKEERGRGNFPDRFSARQFPNYSSELNVNALLLGDSALYLCASSLPGGGHEQYFGPGTRLTVT.

The chain combines TRBV28 with TRBJ1-5, with a possible D match to TRBD1 (6 bases). V dropped 5 bases and J dropped 0 bases, with 23 bases sitting between them. CDR1 MDHEN and CDR2 SYDVKM come from the germline V gene. This CDR3 comprises 19 residues. The chain's CDR3 is CASSTIQGTVRFSNQPQHF. The DNA for the CDR3 is TGTGCCAGCAGTACCATACAGGGTACGGTTAGATTTAGCAATCAGCCCCAGCATTTT.

The V call is TRBV11-3, the J call TRBJ2-7; D is unresolved. V was shortened by 1 base and J by 2 bases, with 6 bases between the two germline ends. Germline V gene sequence: CDR1 SGHNT, CDR2 YENEEA. The CDR3 length is 13 residues. The CDR3 is CASSLGATYEQYF. CDR3 nucleotides: TGTGCCAGCAGCTTAGGGGCTACCTACGAGCAGTACTTC.

The genes are TRBV10-1 and TRBJ1-1; possibly TRBD1 for D (6 bases). Germline CDR1 is WNHNN and CDR2 is SYGVQD (reference sequence). The V and J ends lost 0 bases and 7 bases respectively, with 9 bases between them. CDR3 length: 13 residues. The CDR3 sequence: CASSESRGGEAFF. The CDR3 DNA sequence: TGCGCCAGCAGTGAGTCGAGGGGGGGTGAAGCTTTCTTT.

This chain uses TRBV5-8 with TRBJ1-2, with 7 bases lining up with TRBD1. This CDR3 has 12 amino acids. V lost 6 bases and J lost 8; bases outside the gene matches: 7. The germline V gene has CDR1 SGHTS and CDR2 YDEGEE. The CDR3 region has the DNA TGTGCCAGCACCGGGACAGTTGAAGGCTACACCTTC. Protein sequence: CASTGTVEGYTF. The full variable domain, with the rest looked up from reference TRBV5-8 and TRBJ1-2, is EAGVTQSPTHLIKTRGQQATLRCSPISGHTSVYWYQQALGLGLQFLLWYDEGEERNRGNFPPRFSGRQFPNYSSELNVNALELEDSALYLCASTGTVEGYTFGSGTRLTVV.

This clone was counted once. The chain couples TRBV5-4 to TRBJ2-3; D is perhaps TRBD1 (5 bases). The CDR3 totals 15 residues. Trimming stripped 4 bases from V and 0 bases from J, with 12 bases between. CDR1 is SGHNT and CDR2 is YYREEE in the germline V gene (reference sequence). The CDR3 DNA reads TGTGCCAGCAGCCCCCGACAGCTTAGCACAGATACGCAGTATTTT. Protein sequence: CASSPRQLSTDTQYF. The variable domain in full, completed from reference TRBV5-4 and TRBJ2-3, reads ETGVTQSPTHLIKTRGQQVTLRCSSQSGHNTVSWYQQALGQGPQFIFQYYREEENGRGNFPPRFSGLQFPNYSSELNVNALELDDSALYLCASSPRQLSTDTQYFGPGTRLTVL.

This clone turned up a few times. The J gene is TRBJ1-6, the V gene TRBV12-3 or TRBV12-4, with a possible D match to TRBD1 (5 bases). The CDR3 is 12 residues long. V was clipped by 3 bases and J by 11 bases, with 8 bases between them. CDR3 in DNA: TGTGCCAGCAGTTTTCAGGGTCCACCCCTCCACTTT. Translated, it gives CASSFQGPPLHF.

The chain links TRBV7-2 to TRBJ1-2; D is possibly TRBD1 (6 bases). Germline V gives CDR1 SGHTA, CDR2 FQGNSA. V lost 8 bases and J lost 4, with 14 bases in between. This CDR3 spans 13 amino acids. CDR3 sequence (DNA): TGTGCCAGCGAACAGGGATCCAGCTATGGCTACACCTTC. Encoded protein: CASEQGSSYGYTF.

This clone showed up just a few times. The chain joins TRBV6-2 or TRBV6-3 to TRBJ1-5, with D perhaps TRBD1 (5 bases). Trimming pared 2 bases from V and 2 bases from J, leaving 13 bases between. The CDR3 extends over 16 amino acids. Looked up from germline, CDR1 is MNHEY and CDR2 is SVGEGT. The CDR3 sequence: CASSYSGGSGNQPQHF. In DNA, the CDR3 is TGTGCCAGCAGTTACAGCGGGGGATCGGGCAATCAGCCCCAGCATTTT.

The chain links TRBV29-1 to TRBJ1-2; 9 bases line up with TRBD1. Trimming cost V 6 bases and J 5 bases; bases outside gene matches: 10. CDR1 is SQVTM, CDR2 ANQGSEA, per germline. The length of the CDR3 is 14 residues. DNA for the CDR3: TGCAGCGTCCATAGACAGGGGGGACGTTATGGCTACACCTTC. This sequence encodes CSVHRQGGRYGYTF.

This chain connects TRBV5-1 to TRBJ2-5; 8 bases map to TRBD1. Trimming cost V 0 bases and J 1 base; bases outside gene matches: 2. This CDR3 is 15 amino acids long. CDR1 is SGHRS, CDR2 YFSETQ, per germline. CDR3 nucleotides: TGCGCCAGCAGCTTGGCCGGGACAGGCCAAGAGACCCAGTACTTC. Protein product: CASSLAGTGQETQYF. The full variable domain, completed using reference TRBV5-1 and TRBJ2-5, is KAGVTQTPRYLIKTRGQQVTLSCSPISGHRSVSWYQQTPGQGLQFLFEYFSETQRNKGNFPGRFSGRQFSNSRSEMNVSTLELGDSALYLCASSLAGTGQETQYFGPGTRLLVL.